This record concerns one TCR beta chain sequence. The antigen is unknown. From germline, CDR1 is SGDLS and CDR2 YYNGEE. The CDR3 covers 15 residues. The germline V and J ends were trimmed by 0 bases and 0 bases, with 10 bases remaining between them. This sample was taken from a study of shared clonotypes between healthy human individuals. Here immunoSEQ multiplex PCR was the method, and the copy in TCRdb shows in-frame clones only, minus some. This table holds some 2,500,000 clones, approximately 94% found once. Splitting of CD4+ cells produced CD45RA+ naive and CD45RA-negative memory subsets. General study findings and limits: Tissues were not sampled, only blood, and their repertoires likely differ.

This TCR came from a man younger than 30 in good health. Some clones in this sample may be carry-over from other donors' samples. Source material: naive CD4+ T cells from PBMCs. Indicated subset: CD45RA+ positively selected. This chain uses TRBV9 with TRBJ2-7; D is unclear. The CDR3 sequence: CASSVDGSGSYEQYF. In DNA, the CDR3 is TGTGCCAGCAGCGTAGACGGGTCGGGCTCCTACGAGCAGTACTTC.